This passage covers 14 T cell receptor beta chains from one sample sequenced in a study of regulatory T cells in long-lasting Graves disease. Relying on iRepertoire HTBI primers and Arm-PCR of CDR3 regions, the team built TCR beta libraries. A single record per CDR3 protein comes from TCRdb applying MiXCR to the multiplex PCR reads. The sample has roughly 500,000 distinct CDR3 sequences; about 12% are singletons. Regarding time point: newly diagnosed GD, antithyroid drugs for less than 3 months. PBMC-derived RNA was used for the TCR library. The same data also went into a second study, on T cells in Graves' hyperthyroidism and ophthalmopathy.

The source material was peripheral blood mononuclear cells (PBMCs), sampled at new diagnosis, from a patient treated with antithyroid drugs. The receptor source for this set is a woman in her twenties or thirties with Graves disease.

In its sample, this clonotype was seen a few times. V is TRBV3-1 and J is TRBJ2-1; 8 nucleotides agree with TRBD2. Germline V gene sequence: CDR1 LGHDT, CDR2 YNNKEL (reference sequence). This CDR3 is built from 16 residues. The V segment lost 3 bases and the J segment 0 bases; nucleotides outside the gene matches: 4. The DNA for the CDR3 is TGTGCCAGCAGCCAGGAAGCGGGAGTCTCCTACAATGAGCAGTTCTTC. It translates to CASSQEAGVSYNEQFF.

In nucleotides, the CDR3 is TGTGCCAGCAGCTTAGCCTCTAGCGGGAGTTCCTACGAGCAGTACTTC. It codes for CASSLASSGSSYEQYF. The chain couples TRBV7-9 to TRBJ2-7; 10 nucleotides agree with TRBD2. The CDR3 runs to 16 residues. Germline assignment: CDR1 SEHNR and CDR2 FQNEAQ (reference sequence). Trimming took 0 bases from V and 1 from J; bases not matched to a gene: 3.

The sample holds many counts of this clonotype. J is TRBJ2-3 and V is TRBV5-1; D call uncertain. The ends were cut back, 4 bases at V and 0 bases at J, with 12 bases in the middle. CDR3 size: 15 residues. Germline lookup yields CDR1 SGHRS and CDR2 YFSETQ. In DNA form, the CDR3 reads TGCGCCAGCAGCCCCGCGGCGCCCAGCACAGATACGCAGTATTTT. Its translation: CASSPAAPSTDTQYF.

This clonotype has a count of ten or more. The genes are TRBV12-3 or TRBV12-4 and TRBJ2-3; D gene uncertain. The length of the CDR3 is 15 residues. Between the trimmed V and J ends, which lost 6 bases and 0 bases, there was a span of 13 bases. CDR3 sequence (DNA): TGTGCCAGCAGCTTAAACTTGGCTAGCACAGATACGCAGTATTTT. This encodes CASSLNLASTDTQYF.

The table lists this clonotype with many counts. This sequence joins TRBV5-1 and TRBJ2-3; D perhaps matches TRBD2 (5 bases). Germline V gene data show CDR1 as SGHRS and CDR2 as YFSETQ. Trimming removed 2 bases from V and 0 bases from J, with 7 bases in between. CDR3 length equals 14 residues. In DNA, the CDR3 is TGCGCCAGCAGCTTAGAGGGAAGCACAGATACGCAGTATTTT. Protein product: CASSLEGSTDTQYF. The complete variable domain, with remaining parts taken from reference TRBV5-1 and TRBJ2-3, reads KAGVTQTPRYLIKTRGQQVTLSCSPISGHRSVSWYQQTPGQGLQFLFEYFSETQRNKGNFPGRFSGRQFSNSRSEMNVSTLELGDSALYLCASSLEGSTDTQYFGPGTRLTVL.

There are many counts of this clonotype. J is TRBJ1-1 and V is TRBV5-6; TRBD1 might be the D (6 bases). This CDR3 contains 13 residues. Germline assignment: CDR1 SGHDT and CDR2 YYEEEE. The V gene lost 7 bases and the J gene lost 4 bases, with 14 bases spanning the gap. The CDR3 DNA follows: TGTGCCAGCTTACGAACAGGGATCACTGAAGCTTTCTTT. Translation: CASLRTGITEAFF.

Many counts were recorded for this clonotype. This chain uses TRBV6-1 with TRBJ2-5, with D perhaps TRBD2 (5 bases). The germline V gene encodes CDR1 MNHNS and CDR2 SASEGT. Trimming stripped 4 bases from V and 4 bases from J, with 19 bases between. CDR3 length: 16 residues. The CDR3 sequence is CASSVLGRRAGETQYF. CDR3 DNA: TGTGCCAGCAGTGTCCTTGGGAGAAGGGCAGGAGAGACCCAGTACTTC.

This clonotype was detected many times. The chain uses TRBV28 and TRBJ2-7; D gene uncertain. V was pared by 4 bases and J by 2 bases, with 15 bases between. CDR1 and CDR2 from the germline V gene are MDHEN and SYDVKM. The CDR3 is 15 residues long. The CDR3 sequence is CASSSQLQVTYEQYF. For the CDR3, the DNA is TGTGCCAGCAGTTCGCAACTCCAGGTTACCTACGAGCAGTACTTC. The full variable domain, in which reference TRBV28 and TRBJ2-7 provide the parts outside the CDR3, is DVKVTQSSRYLVKRTGEKVFLECVQDMDHENMFWYRQDPGLGLRLIYFSYDVKMKEKGDIPEGYSVSREKKERFSLILESASTNQTSMYLCASSSQLQVTYEQYFGPGTRLTVT.

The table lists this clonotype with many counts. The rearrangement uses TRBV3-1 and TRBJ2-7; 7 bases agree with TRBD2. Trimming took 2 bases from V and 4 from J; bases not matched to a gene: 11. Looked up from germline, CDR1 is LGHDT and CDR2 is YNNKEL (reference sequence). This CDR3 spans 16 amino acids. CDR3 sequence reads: CASSQFVGGRSYEQYF. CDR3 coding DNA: TGTGCCAGCAGCCAATTTGTTGGCGGGAGAAGTTACGAGCAGTACTTC.

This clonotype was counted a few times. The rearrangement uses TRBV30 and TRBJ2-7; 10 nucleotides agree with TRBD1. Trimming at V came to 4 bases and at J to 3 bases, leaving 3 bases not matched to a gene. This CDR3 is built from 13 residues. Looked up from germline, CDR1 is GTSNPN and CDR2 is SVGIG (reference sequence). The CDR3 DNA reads TGTGCCTGGACTCGGGACAGGGGCTACGAGCAGTACTTC. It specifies CAWTRDRGYEQYF.

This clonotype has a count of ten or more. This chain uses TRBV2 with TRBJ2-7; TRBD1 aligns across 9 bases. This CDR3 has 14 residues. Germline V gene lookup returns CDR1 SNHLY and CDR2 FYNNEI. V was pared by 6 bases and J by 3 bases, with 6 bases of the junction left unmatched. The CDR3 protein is CASSPQGQGYEQYF. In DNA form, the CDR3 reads TGTGCCAGCAGCCCTCAGGGACAGGGCTACGAGCAGTACTTC.

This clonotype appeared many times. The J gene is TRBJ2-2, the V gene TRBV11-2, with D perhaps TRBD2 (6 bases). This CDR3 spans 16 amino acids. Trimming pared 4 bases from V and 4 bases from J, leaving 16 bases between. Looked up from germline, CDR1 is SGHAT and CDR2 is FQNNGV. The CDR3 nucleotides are TGTGCCAGCAGCTCCAGCCGGGACTTCGTCACCGGGGAGCTGTTTTTT. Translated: CASSSSRDFVTGELFF.

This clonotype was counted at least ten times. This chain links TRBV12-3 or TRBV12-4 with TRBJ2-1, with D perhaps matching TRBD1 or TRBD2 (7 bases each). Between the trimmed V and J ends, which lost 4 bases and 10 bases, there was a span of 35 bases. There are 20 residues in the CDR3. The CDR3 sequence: CASSSPGQRRGGLPEYEQFF. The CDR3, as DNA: TGTGCCAGCAGTTCTCCGGGACAGAGGAGAGGGGGACTACCCGAATACGAGCAGTTCTTC.

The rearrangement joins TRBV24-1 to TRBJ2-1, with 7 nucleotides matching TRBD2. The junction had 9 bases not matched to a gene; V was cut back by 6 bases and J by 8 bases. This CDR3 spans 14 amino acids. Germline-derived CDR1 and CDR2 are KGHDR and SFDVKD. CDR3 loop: CATSPGLPLDEQFF. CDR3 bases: TGTGCCACCAGTCCGGGACTACCCCTCGATGAGCAGTTCTTC.